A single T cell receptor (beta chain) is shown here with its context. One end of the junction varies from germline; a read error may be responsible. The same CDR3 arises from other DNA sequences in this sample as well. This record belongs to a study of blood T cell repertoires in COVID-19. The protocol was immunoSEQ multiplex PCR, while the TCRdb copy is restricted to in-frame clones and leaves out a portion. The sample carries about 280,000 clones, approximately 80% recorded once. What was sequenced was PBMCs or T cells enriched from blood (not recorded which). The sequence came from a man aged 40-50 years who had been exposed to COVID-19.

CDR3 residues: CASSLGLAGGDTQYF. CDR3 in DNA: TGTGCTAGCAGCTTAGGACTAGCGGGAGGCGATACGCAGTATTTT. V gene TRBV7-7 combines with J gene TRBJ2-3, with 14 bases that match TRBD2. Germline V CDR1 and CDR2: SSHAT, FNYEAQ (reference sequence). This CDR3 contains 15 residues.